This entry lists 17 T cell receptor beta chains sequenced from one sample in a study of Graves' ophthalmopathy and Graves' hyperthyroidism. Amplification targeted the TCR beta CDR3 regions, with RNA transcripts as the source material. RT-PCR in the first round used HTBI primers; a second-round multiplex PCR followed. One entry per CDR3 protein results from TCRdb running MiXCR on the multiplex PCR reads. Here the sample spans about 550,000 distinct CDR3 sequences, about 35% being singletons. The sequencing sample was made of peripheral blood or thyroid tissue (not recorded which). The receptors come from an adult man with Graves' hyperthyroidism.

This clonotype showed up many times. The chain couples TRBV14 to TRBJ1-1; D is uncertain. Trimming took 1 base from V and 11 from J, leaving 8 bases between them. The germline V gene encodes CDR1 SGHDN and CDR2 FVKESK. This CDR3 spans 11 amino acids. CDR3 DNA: TGTGCCAGCAGCCAAGGGGCCTCCGCTTTCTTT. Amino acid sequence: CASSQGASAFF.

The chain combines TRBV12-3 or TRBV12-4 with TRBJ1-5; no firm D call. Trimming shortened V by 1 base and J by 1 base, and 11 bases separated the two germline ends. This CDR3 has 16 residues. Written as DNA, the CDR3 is TGTGCCAGCAGTTTAGGCTCTGGGGAAAGCAATCAGCCCCAGCATTTT. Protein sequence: CASSLGSGESNQPQHF.

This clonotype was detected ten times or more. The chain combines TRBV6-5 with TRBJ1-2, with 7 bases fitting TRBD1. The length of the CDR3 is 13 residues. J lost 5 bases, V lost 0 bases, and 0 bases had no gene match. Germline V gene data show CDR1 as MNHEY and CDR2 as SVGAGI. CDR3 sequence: CASSYSTGYGYTF. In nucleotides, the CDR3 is TGTGCCAGCAGTTACTCGACAGGGTATGGCTACACCTTC.

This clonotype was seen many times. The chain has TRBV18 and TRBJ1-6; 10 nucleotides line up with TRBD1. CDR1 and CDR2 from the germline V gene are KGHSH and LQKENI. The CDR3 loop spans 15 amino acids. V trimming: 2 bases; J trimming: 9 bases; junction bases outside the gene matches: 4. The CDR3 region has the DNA TGTGCCAGCTCACCAGACAGGGGGCGTTCTTCACCCCTCCACTTT. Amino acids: CASSPDRGRSSPLHF.

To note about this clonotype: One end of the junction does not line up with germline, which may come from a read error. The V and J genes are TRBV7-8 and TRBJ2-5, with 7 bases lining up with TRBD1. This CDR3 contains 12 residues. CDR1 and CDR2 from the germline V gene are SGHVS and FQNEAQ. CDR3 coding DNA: TGTGCCAGCAGCTTAGTACAGGGGAGTAAGTTCTTC. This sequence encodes CASSLVQGSKFF.

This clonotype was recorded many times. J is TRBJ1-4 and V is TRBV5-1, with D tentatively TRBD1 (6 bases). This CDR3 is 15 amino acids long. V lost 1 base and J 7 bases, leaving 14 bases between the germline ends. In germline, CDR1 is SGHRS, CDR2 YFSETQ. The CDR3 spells CASSLIQGSGEKLFF. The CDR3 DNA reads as TGCGCCAGCAGCTTGATTCAGGGGAGTGGTGAAAAACTGTTTTTT.

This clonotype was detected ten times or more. The CDR3 DNA follows: TGTGCCATCAGTGAGCCCGGACAGACTCAGCCCCAGCATTTT. Its translation: CAISEPGQTQPQHF. The chain has TRBV10-3 and TRBJ1-5, with a possible D match to TRBD1 (6 bases). Per the germline V gene, CDR1 is ENHRY and CDR2 is SYGVKD. The CDR3 sequence is 14 residues long. Trimming pared 2 bases from V and 6 bases from J, leaving 11 bases between.

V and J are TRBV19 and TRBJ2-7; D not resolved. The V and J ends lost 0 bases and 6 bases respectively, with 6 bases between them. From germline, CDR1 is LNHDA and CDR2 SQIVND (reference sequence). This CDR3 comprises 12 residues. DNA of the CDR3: TGTGCCAGTAGTATAGAGGGTAGCGAGCAGTACTTC. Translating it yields CASSIEGSEQYF.

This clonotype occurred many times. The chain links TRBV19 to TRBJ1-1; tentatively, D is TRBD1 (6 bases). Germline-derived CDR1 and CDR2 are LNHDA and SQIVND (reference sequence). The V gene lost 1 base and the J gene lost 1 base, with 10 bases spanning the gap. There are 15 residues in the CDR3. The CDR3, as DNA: TGTGCCAGTAGTATAGCCACGACAGGGAACACTGAAGCTTTCTTT. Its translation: CASSIATTGNTEAFF.

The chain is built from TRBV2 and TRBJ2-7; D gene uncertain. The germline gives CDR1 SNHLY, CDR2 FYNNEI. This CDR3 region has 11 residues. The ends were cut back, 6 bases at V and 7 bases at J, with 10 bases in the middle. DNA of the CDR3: TGTGCCAGCAGGAAGGGAAGAGAGCAGTACTTC. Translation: CASRKGREQYF.

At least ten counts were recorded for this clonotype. CDR3 protein: CSVEVGGSNQPQHF. The CDR3 DNA reads TGCAGCGTTGAAGTCGGGGGTAGCAATCAGCCCCAGCATTTT. The chain combines TRBV29-1 with TRBJ1-5, with a tentative D call TRBD1 (5 bases). Per the germline V gene, CDR1 is SQVTM and CDR2 is ANQGSEA. CDR3 size: 14 residues. Trimming removed 1 base from V and 0 bases from J, with 7 bases in between.

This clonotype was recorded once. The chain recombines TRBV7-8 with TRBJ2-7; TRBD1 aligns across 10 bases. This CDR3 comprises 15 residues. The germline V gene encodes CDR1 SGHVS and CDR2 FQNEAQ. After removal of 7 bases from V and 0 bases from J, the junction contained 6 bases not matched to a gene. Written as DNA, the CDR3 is TGTGCCAGCAAAGGGGACAGGGGCCACTCCTACGAGCAGTACTTC. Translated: CASKGDRGHSYEQYF. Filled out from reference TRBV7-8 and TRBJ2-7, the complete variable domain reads GAGVSQSPRYKVAKRGQDVALRCDPISGHVSLFWYQQALGQGPEFLTYFQNEAQLDKSGLPSDRFFAERPEGSVSTLKIQRTQQEDSAVYLCASKGDRGHSYEQYFGPGTRLTVT.

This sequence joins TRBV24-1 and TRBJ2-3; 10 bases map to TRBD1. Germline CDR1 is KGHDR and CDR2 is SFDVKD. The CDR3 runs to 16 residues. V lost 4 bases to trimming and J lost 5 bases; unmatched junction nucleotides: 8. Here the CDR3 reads CATSDPGTGDQDTQYF. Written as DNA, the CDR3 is TGTGCCACCAGTGACCCCGGGACAGGGGATCAAGATACGCAGTATTTT.

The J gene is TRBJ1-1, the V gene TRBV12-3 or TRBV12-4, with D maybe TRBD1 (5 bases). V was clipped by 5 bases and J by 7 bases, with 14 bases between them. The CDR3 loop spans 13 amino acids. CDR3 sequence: CASSKTVDNEAFF. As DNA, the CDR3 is TGTGCCAGCAGTAAGACGGTGGACAATGAAGCTTTCTTT.

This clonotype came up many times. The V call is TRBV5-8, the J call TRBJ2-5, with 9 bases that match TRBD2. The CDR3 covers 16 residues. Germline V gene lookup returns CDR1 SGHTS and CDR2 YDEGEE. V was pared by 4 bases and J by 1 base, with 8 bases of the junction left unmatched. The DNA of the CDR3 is TGTGCCAGCAGCATGACTAGCGGACGTTTCCAAGAGACCCAGTACTTC. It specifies CASSMTSGRFQETQYF.

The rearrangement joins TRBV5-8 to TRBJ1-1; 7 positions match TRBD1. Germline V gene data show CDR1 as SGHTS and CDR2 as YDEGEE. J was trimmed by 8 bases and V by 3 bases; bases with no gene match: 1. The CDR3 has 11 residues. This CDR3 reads CASSCRGEAFF. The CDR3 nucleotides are TGTGCCAGCAGCTGCAGGGGGGAAGCTTTCTTT.

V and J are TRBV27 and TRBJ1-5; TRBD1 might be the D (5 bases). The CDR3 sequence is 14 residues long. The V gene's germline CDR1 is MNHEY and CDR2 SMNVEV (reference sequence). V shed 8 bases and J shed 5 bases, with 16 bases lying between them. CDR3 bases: TGTGCCAGCTCGAACGGGGCCAACTATCAGCCCCAGCATTTT. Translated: CASSNGANYQPQHF.